These T cell receptor beta chains were read from a single sample in a study of regulatory T cells in long-lasting Graves disease. TCRdb called the multiplex PCR reads again in MiXCR, with one record for every CDR3 protein. The repertoire has 360,000 or so distinct CDR3 sequences, roughly 10% of them found once; the top ten carry 18%. These data also featured in a second study, about T cells in Graves' hyperthyroidism and ophthalmopathy.

This sample comprised peripheral blood mononuclear cells (PBMCs), obtained at new diagnosis, from a patient treated with antithyroid drugs. The receptors here all came from a woman younger than 35 with Graves disease. Both conserved end residues are part of each CDR3. D genes are given only for firm matches. Not every row has a clone size; where given, it reads once, few, many or a size class.

D gene: TRBD1; J gene: TRBJ2-1; clone size: many; V gene: TRBV28; CDR3 protein: CATDRGNEQFF; CDR3 DNA: TGTGCCACAGACAGGGGCAATGAGCAGTTCTTC
D gene: TRBD1; J gene: TRBJ1-1; clone size: many; V gene: TRBV12-3/TRBV12-4; CDR3 protein: CASSHLTGERNTEAFF; CDR3 DNA: TGTGCCAGCAGCCACCTCACAGGGGAAAGGAACACTGAAGCTTTCTTT
D gene: TRBD2; J gene: TRBJ2-7; clone size: many; V gene: TRBV11-2; CDR3 protein: CASSHPGTSGSRSYEQYF; CDR3 DNA: TGTGCCAGCAGCCACCCCGGGACTAGCGGGAGCCGCTCCTACGAGCAGTACTTC
D gene: NA; J gene: TRBJ2-1; clone size: few; V gene: TRBV29-1; CDR3 protein: CSVEGHSNSYNEQFF; CDR3 DNA: TGCAGCGTTGAGGGTCACAGTAACTCCTACAATGAGCAGTTCTTC
D gene: NA; J gene: TRBJ1-2; clone size: many; V gene: TRBV12-3/TRBV12-4; CDR3 protein: CASSLYSTGYDGYTF; CDR3 DNA: TGTGCCAGCAGTCTCTACTCAACAGGGTATGATGGCTACACCTTC
D gene: NA; J gene: TRBJ2-2; clone size: many; V gene: TRBV18; CDR3 protein: CASSQRQNTGELFF; CDR3 DNA: TGTGCCAGCTCACAACGGCAAAACACCGGGGAGCTGTTTTTT
D gene: NA; J gene: TRBJ2-5; clone size: many; V gene: TRBV12-3/TRBV12-4; CDR3 protein: CASSIPPQETQYF; CDR3 DNA: TGTGCCAGCAGTATCCCACCCCAAGAGACCCAGTACTTC
D gene: NA; J gene: TRBJ1-3; clone size: NA; V gene: TRBV19; CDR3 protein: CASRELLRDSGNTIYF; CDR3 DNA: TGTGCCAGTAGAGAGTTGTTGAGAGACTCTGGAAACACCATATATTTT
D gene: TRBD2; J gene: TRBJ2-7; clone size: many; V gene: TRBV6-5; CDR3 protein: CASSYRGLADVISEQYF; CDR3 DNA: TGTGCCAGCAGTTACAGGGGACTAGCGGACGTTATATCCGAGCAGTACTTC
D gene: NA; J gene: TRBJ2-2; clone size: many; V gene: TRBV13; CDR3 protein: CASREISGLVFF; CDR3 DNA: TGTGCCAGCAGGGAAATCTCCGGGCTAGTGTTTTTT
D gene: NA; J gene: TRBJ2-7; clone size: NA; V gene: TRBV6-1; CDR3 protein: CASSRADTTASPPGAQYF; CDR3 DNA: TGTGCCAGCAGCCGTGCAGACACCACAGCCTCACCCCCAGGGGCGCAGTACTTC
D gene: NA; J gene: TRBJ2-1; clone size: many; V gene: TRBV20-1; CDR3 protein: CSADGGVEQFF; CDR3 DNA: TGCAGTGCTGATGGGGGCGTTGAGCAGTTCTTC
D gene: TRBD1; J gene: TRBJ1-2; clone size: few; V gene: TRBV10-2; CDR3 protein: CASGQGYYAGYTF; CDR3 DNA: TGCGCCAGCGGACAGGGGTACTATGCTGGCTACACCTTC
D gene: NA; J gene: TRBJ2-1; clone size: NA; V gene: TRBV19; CDR3 protein: CASSINPSIPWRNEQFF; CDR3 DNA: TGTGCCAGTAGTATAAACCCTTCGATCCCCTGGAGGAATGAGCAGTTCTTC
D gene: TRBD2; J gene: TRBJ2-5; clone size: many; V gene: TRBV28; CDR3 protein: CASSLLLAGETQYF; CDR3 DNA: TGTGCCAGCAGTCTCCTCTTAGCGGGAGAGACCCAGTACTTC
D gene: TRBD1; J gene: TRBJ2-3; clone size: many; V gene: TRBV12-5; CDR3 protein: CASSRGLGWTDTQYF; CDR3 DNA: TGTGCTAGTTCCAGGGGGTTGGGGTGGACAGATACGCAGTATTTT
D gene: TRBD2; J gene: TRBJ2-1; clone size: many; V gene: TRBV12-3/TRBV12-4; CDR3 protein: CASGRTSGRSNEQFF; CDR3 DNA: TGTGCCAGCGGTCGGACTAGCGGAAGATCCAATGAGCAGTTCTTC
D gene: NA; J gene: TRBJ2-1; clone size: many; V gene: TRBV18; CDR3 protein: CASSPRQVVGNEQFF; CDR3 DNA: TGTGCCAGCTCACCTCGACAGGTTGTCGGCAATGAGCAGTTCTTC
D gene: NA; J gene: TRBJ2-5; clone size: many; V gene: TRBV7-9; CDR3 protein: CASSLARFQETQYF; CDR3 DNA: TGTGCCAGCAGCCTAGCGCGATTCCAAGAGACCCAGTACTTC
D gene: NA; J gene: TRBJ1-2; clone size: many; V gene: TRBV28; CDR3 protein: CASSLQPPILHSYGYTF; CDR3 DNA: TGTGCCAGCAGTCTACAACCCCCCATTCTTCATTCGTATGGCTACACCTTC
D gene: TRBD2; J gene: TRBJ2-1; clone size: few; V gene: TRBV4-3; CDR3 protein: CASSQSPGLAGGPYSEQFF; CDR3 DNA: TGCGCCAGCAGCCAATCCCCAGGACTAGCGGGAGGGCCTTATTCGGAGCAGTTCTTC
D gene: TRBD2; J gene: TRBJ2-1; clone size: NA; V gene: TRBV4-3; CDR3 protein: CASGQDRAGGYNEQFF; CDR3 DNA: TGCGCCAGCGGCCAAGATCGGGCGGGGGGGTATAATGAGCAGTTCTTC
D gene: TRBD1; J gene: TRBJ1-1; clone size: NA; V gene: TRBV7-3; CDR3 protein: CASSLTSDRGSTEAFF; CDR3 DNA: TGTGCCAGCAGCTTAACGAGTGACAGGGGGTCAACTGAAGCTTTCTTT
D gene: TRBD2; J gene: TRBJ2-1; clone size: many; V gene: TRBV19; CDR3 protein: CASKGNGRMPYNEQFF; CDR3 DNA: TGTGCCAGTAAAGGGAACGGGAGGATGCCCTACAATGAGCAGTTCTTC
D gene: TRBD1; J gene: TRBJ1-1; clone size: NA; V gene: TRBV2; CDR3 protein: CASAGTGSSEAFF; CDR3 DNA: TGTGCCAGCGCCGGGACAGGGTCTTCTGAAGCTTTCTTT
D gene: NA; J gene: TRBJ2-7; clone size: many; V gene: TRBV27; CDR3 protein: CASTQTRHFYEQYF; CDR3 DNA: TGTGCCAGCACACAGACCAGGCACTTCTACGAGCAGTACTTC
D gene: NA; J gene: TRBJ1-2; clone size: many; V gene: TRBV29-1; CDR3 protein: CSAQVNYGYTF; CDR3 DNA: TGCAGCGCCCAAGTTAACTATGGCTACACCTTC
D gene: NA; J gene: TRBJ1-1; clone size: NA; V gene: TRBV25-1; CDR3 protein: CASSEYRADTEAFF; CDR3 DNA: TGTGCCAGCAGTGAATATAGGGCGGACACTGAAGCTTTCTTT
D gene: NA; J gene: TRBJ1-5; clone size: NA; V gene: TRBV19; CDR3 protein: CASSFTQGRFQPQHF; CDR3 DNA: TGTGCCAGTAGTTTCACCCAGGGGAGGTTTCAGCCCCAGCATTTT
D gene: NA; J gene: TRBJ1-6; clone size: many; V gene: TRBV7-8; CDR3 protein: CASSPFTALLGLHF; CDR3 DNA: TGTGCCAGCAGCCCGTTCACAGCGCTTCTCGGTCTCCACTTT
D gene: TRBD1; J gene: TRBJ1-5; clone size: many; V gene: TRBV6-2/TRBV6-3; CDR3 protein: CASSPGGLNQPQHF; CDR3 DNA: TGTGCCAGCAGTCCAGGGGGCCTCAATCAGCCCCAGCATTTT
D gene: TRBD1; J gene: TRBJ1-1; clone size: many; V gene: TRBV30; CDR3 protein: CAWSVPILQGSTEAFF; CDR3 DNA: TGTGCCTGGAGTGTACCGATATTACAGGGGAGCACTGAAGCTTTCTTT
D gene: NA; J gene: TRBJ1-4; clone size: many; V gene: TRBV29-1; CDR3 protein: CSVENLQTPHSSEKLFF; CDR3 DNA: TGCAGCGTTGAAAACTTGCAGACACCCCACTCCTCGGAAAAACTGTTTTTT
D gene: NA; J gene: TRBJ1-1; clone size: NA; V gene: TRBV7-9; CDR3 protein: CASGLGSGATEAFF; CDR3 DNA: TGTGCCAGCGGCCTCGGATCTGGGGCCACTGAAGCTTTCTTT
D gene: TRBD2; J gene: TRBJ2-7; clone size: many; V gene: TRBV30; CDR3 protein: CAWSVLTSGTYEQYF; CDR3 DNA: TGTGCCTGGAGTGTACTAACTAGCGGGACCTACGAGCAGTACTTC
D gene: NA; J gene: TRBJ2-7; clone size: many; V gene: TRBV4-3; CDR3 protein: CASSQDPWAGSYEQYF; CDR3 DNA: TGCGCCAGCAGCCAAGATCCTTGGGCTGGCTCCTACGAGCAGTACTTC
D gene: NA; J gene: TRBJ2-7; clone size: many; V gene: TRBV2; CDR3 protein: CASRRRDPYEQYF; CDR3 DNA: TGTGCCAGCAGGCGGAGAGACCCCTACGAGCAGTACTTC
D gene: NA; J gene: TRBJ2-3; clone size: many; V gene: TRBV12-5; CDR3 protein: CASARSPRSTDTQYF; CDR3 DNA: TGTGCTAGTGCACGGTCACCCCGGAGCACAGATACGCAGTATTTT
D gene: TRBD2; J gene: TRBJ2-1; clone size: many; V gene: TRBV4-3; CDR3 protein: CASSQDLSSGRSSEQFF; CDR3 DNA: TGCGCCAGCAGCCAAGATCTGTCTAGCGGGAGGTCAAGTGAGCAGTTCTTC
D gene: NA; J gene: TRBJ2-1; clone size: many; V gene: TRBV29-1; CDR3 protein: CSVEDQGGLGNNEQFF; CDR3 DNA: TGCAGCGTTGAAGATCAAGGGGGGCTAGGTAACAATGAGCAGTTCTTC
D gene: TRBD2; J gene: TRBJ2-6; clone size: NA; V gene: TRBV7-9; CDR3 protein: CASNFAFGRVESGANVLTF; CDR3 DNA: TGTGCCAGCAACTTCGCGTTCGGGAGGGTCGAGTCTGGGGCCAACGTCCTGACTTTC
D gene: NA; J gene: TRBJ2-5; clone size: NA; V gene: TRBV5-4; CDR3 protein: CASSSLLGQETQYF; CDR3 DNA: TGTGCCAGCAGCTCCTTACTCGGGCAAGAGACCCAGTACTTC